These T cell receptor beta chains were read from a single sample in a study of blood T cell repertoires in COVID-19. Only in-frame clones appear in the TCRdb table, and some are missing; sequencing was by immunoSEQ multiplex PCR. The table lists about 90,000 clones, approximately 76% of them singletons, with around 7% in the top ten. The material sequenced was peripheral blood. Receptors originate from a man in his 70s with acute or convalescent COVID-19. CDR3s include the opening cysteine and the closing phenylalanine or tryptophan. The order of the fields is D gene, V gene, clone size, J gene, CDR3 DNA, CDR3 protein. A D gene is named only where the DNA matches it firmly. Clone size is given for some rows only: seen once, a few or many times, or a class if the clone is expanded.

TRBD1	TRBV5-1	-	TRBJ1-4	TGCGCCAGCAGCTTGGGACAGGGGGGAGAAAAACTGTTTTTT	CASSLGQGGEKLFF
-	TRBV3-1/TRBV3-2	-	TRBJ1-2	TGTGCCAGCAGCAATTGGGGGCCAAACTATGGCTACACCTTC	CASSNWGPNYGYTF
TRBD1	TRBV7-9	few	TRBJ1-2	TGTGCCAGCAGCTTAGGGACAGGGGACTATGGCTACACCTTC	CASSLGTGDYGYTF
TRBD1	TRBV25-1	-	TRBJ1-2	TGTGCCAGCAGTGAAGTAGGGGGCGGTGGCTACACCTTC	CASSEVGGGGYTF
-	TRBV6-5	-	TRBJ1-1	TGTGCCAGCAGCTTCGACAGGAACACTGAAGCTTTCTTT	CASSFDRNTEAFF
-	TRBV9	few	TRBJ1-2	TGTGCCAGCAGCGTAGAAGGAACAGTATATGGCTACACCTTC	CASSVEGTVYGYTF
TRBD1	TRBV24-1	once	TRBJ2-2	TGTGCCACCAGTGACGCCCTAGGGACAGGGGGCGCGAACACCGGGGAGCTGTTTTTT	CATSDALGTGGANTGELFF
TRBD1	TRBV2	-	TRBJ1-6	TGTGCCAGCAGTTTGGGACAGGGCGGGAATTCACCCCTCCACTTT	CASSLGQGGNSPLHF
-	TRBV5-1	-	TRBJ2-3	TGCGCCAGCAGCTTGGAAGGGAGAAGGACAGATACGCAGTATTTT	CASSLEGRRTDTQYF
-	TRBV28	-	TRBJ1-1	TGTGCCAGCAGCTTTCTGAAGGAGGGCACTGAAGCTTTCTTT	CASSFLKEGTEAFF
-	TRBV18	-	TRBJ2-5	TGTGCCAGCTCACCACCAGCTGAGACCCAGTACTTC	CASSPPAETQYF
-	TRBV2	-	TRBJ1-1	TGTGCCAGCAAGAGCCGAGAAGCTTTCTTT	CASKSREAFF
TRBD2	TRBV6-2/TRBV6-3	-	TRBJ2-7	TGTGCCAGCAGTTACCCCACGGTAGCGGGTAACGAGCAGTACTTT	CASSYPTVAGNEQYF
TRBD1	TRBV6-4	-	TRBJ1-2	TGTGCCAGCAGTGACCCGATCGGGACAGTCCCGATCCTAGCTAACTATGGCTACACCTTC	CASSDPIGTVPILANYGYTF
-	TRBV3-1/TRBV3-2	-	TRBJ1-1	TGTGCCAGCAGCCCCTCGGCGGGGGGAGCTTTCTTT	CASSPSAGGAFF
-	TRBV2	-	TRBJ1-2	TGTGCCAGCAGTGAGGGCAGGGCGTATGGCTACACCTTC	CASSEGRAYGYTF
-	TRBV9	-	TRBJ1-1	TGTGCCAGCAGCGTAGATGGGCAGGCCACTGAAGCTTTCTTT	CASSVDGQATEAFF
TRBD1	TRBV7-9	once	TRBJ1-2	TGTGCCAGCAGCGTTCACGGACAGGCCTATGGCTACACCTTC	CASSVHGQAYGYTF
-	TRBV30	-	TRBJ1-5	TGTGCCTGGAGTGACGTTTTACAGGATCAGCCCCAGCATTTT	CAWSDVLQDQPQHF
TRBD2	TRBV7-3	-	TRBJ2-1	TGTGCCAGCAGCTTAACGGGACTAGCGGGGGAGCAGTTCTTC	CASSLTGLAGEQFF
-	TRBV24-1	-	TRBJ1-2	TGTGCCACCAGTGACGCCTCACGGGGGATATATGGCTACACCTTC	CATSDASRGIYGYTF
TRBD1	TRBV7-2	-	TRBJ2-7	TGTGCCAGCAGCTTAACTAGGGACAGGTCCTACGAGCAGTACTTC	CASSLTRDRSYEQYF
TRBD1	TRBV19	-	TRBJ2-1	TGTGCCAGTAGTATTTTGGGGACAGGGCCGTTCTTC	CASSILGTGPFF
TRBD2	TRBV24-1	once	TRBJ2-1	TGTGCCACCAGTGAAGGGACTAGCGGCTTCTCCTACAATGAGCAGTTCTTC	CATSEGTSGFSYNEQFF
-	TRBV2	-	TRBJ2-1	TGTGCCAGCACCCTGGAGACAGCTTCCAATGAGCAGTTCTTC	CASTLETASNEQFF
TRBD1	TRBV9	-	TRBJ1-6	TGTGCCAGCAGCGTAGTGGACAGGGGTAATTCACCCCTCCACTTT	CASSVVDRGNSPLHF
-	TRBV7-2	-	TRBJ2-3	TGTGCCAGCAGCGATAGGACAGAAAGCACAGATACGCAGTATTTT	CASSDRTESTDTQYF
TRBD1	TRBV28	once	TRBJ2-3	TGTGCCAGCAGTTTATTGGGACAGGGTGGGGGGTACACAGATACGCAGTATTTT	CASSLLGQGGGYTDTQYF
TRBD2	TRBV4-2	few	TRBJ2-2	TGTGCCAGCAGCCAAGGTCCAGGACTAGTGTCGCCAAACACCGGGGAGCTGTTTTTT	CASSQGPGLVSPNTGELFF
-	TRBV12-3/TRBV12-4	-	TRBJ1-1	TGTGCCAGCAGTTTCCAGGGTACTGAAGCTTTCTTT	CASSFQGTEAFF
TRBD1	TRBV5-6	-	TRBJ1-2	TGTGCCAGCAGCCTCCTAAACAGACAGGGGGCGAATGGCTACACCTTC	CASSLLNRQGANGYTF
-	TRBV3-1/TRBV3-2	many	TRBJ2-3	TGTGCCAGCAGCACTCACACAGATACGCAGTATTTT	CASSTHTDTQYF
TRBD1	TRBV9	-	TRBJ1-2	TGTGCCAGCAGCCCCCATTCGGGACCCGGGACAGAGCATGGCTACACCTTC	CASSPHSGPGTEHGYTF
TRBD1	TRBV6-5	-	TRBJ1-2	TGTGCCAGCAGTTACGATCCGGACAGGGAGAAATATGGCTACACCTTC	CASSYDPDREKYGYTF
-	TRBV3-1/TRBV3-2	-	TRBJ2-1	TGTGCCAGCAGCCAAGATTGGGCCCCCAGGGTGAATGAGCAGTTCTTC	CASSQDWAPRVNEQFF
-	TRBV28	-	TRBJ1-1	TGTGCCAGCAGTCCGTCGGGGCGGGAGTTACGAGCTTTCTTT	CASSPSGRELRAFF
TRBD1	TRBV3-1/TRBV3-2	-	TRBJ1-2	TGTGCCAGCAGTCAGTCAGAGACAGGGGTAATTACCTTC	CASSQSETGVITF